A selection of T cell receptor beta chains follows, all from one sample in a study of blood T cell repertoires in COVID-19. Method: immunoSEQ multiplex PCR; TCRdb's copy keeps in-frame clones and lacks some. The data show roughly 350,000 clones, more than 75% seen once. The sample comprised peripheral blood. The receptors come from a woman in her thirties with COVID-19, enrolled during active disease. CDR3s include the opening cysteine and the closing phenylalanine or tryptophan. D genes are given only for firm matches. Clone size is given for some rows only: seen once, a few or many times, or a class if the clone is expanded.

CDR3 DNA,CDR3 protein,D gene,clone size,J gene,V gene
TGCGCCAGCAGCTTTGGAGCGGGAGCGGCTCAAGAGACCCAGTACTTC,CASSFGAGAAQETQYF,TRBD2,-,TRBJ2-5,TRBV5-1
TGTGCCAGTAGTATAGCATCTTGGCCAGATACGCAGTATTTT,CASSIASWPDTQYF,-,-,TRBJ2-3,TRBV19
TGTGCCACCAGTGACTCTGACAGGGCTGGGGCCAACGTCCTGACTTTC,CATSDSDRAGANVLTF,TRBD1,-,TRBJ2-6,TRBV24-1
TGTGCCAGCAGCCAAGAGGTGGGAGCGACCTACGAGCAGTACTTC,CASSQEVGATYEQYF,-,-,TRBJ2-7,TRBV3-1/TRBV3-2
TGTGCCATCAGTGATGCTGGACTACCTTTAGCACAGTATTTT,CAISDAGLPLAQYF,-,-,TRBJ2-3,TRBV10-3
TGTGCCAGTAGTATTCAACCTACGAGCTCCTACGAGCAGTACTTC,CASSIQPTSSYEQYF,-,-,TRBJ2-7,TRBV19
TGTGCCAGCAGCTTAGATGACCGACTAGTGGTTGAGCAGTTCTTC,CASSLDDRLVVEQFF,-,-,TRBJ2-1,TRBV11-2
TGTGCCAGCAGTGAGGTCCCACCAGGGGACATAAACACCATATATTTT,CASSEVPPGDINTIYF,-,few,TRBJ1-3,TRBV25-1
TGTGCCTGGAGAACCGCGACAGGAGGCTATGGCTACACCTTC,CAWRTATGGYGYTF,-,-,TRBJ1-2,TRBV30
TGTGCCAGCAGCTTAGGGACAGCGGCGTCACCCCTCCACTTT,CASSLGTAASPLHF,TRBD1,-,TRBJ1-6,TRBV28
TGTGCCAGCAGACCCATGACGGACAACAATGAGCAGTTCTTC,CASRPMTDNNEQFF,-,few,TRBJ2-1,TRBV5-4
TGTGCCAGCATTCTGACAGGCGTCTCCTACGAGCAGTACTTC,CASILTGVSYEQYF,-,-,TRBJ2-7,TRBV2
TGTGCCAGCAGACCCCCGGGACAGACCTTCTATGGCTACACCTTC,CASRPPGQTFYGYTF,TRBD1,-,TRBJ1-2,TRBV4-2
TGTGCCTGGAGTGTACGCAGGGTCGGTGTTGAAGCTTTCTTT,CAWSVRRVGVEAFF,-,-,TRBJ1-1,TRBV30
TGTGCCAGCAGTAGGGAGGGAACCGGCGGCGAGCAGTACTTC,CASSREGTGGEQYF,TRBD2,-,TRBJ2-7,TRBV6-5
TGTGCCTGGAGTGTAGCGGGAGGAACAGATACGCAGTATTTT,CAWSVAGGTDTQYF,TRBD2,-,TRBJ2-3,TRBV30
TGTGCCAGTACCGGGGGGGACAGGGCTAAAGGCTACGAGCAGTACTTC,CASTGGDRAKGYEQYF,-,-,TRBJ2-7,TRBV19
TGTGCCAGCAGTTATAAGGGGCAGGGCCTCTTCAATGAGCAGTTCTTC,CASSYKGQGLFNEQFF,-,-,TRBJ2-1,TRBV6-5
TGTGCCAGCAGCAAGCCGGGGGCCTACAATGAGCAGTTCTTC,CASSKPGAYNEQFF,-,-,TRBJ2-1,TRBV11-1
TGTGCCAGCAGGAAGGGGGCGCTAGCGGGAGGTCTGAGGGATGAGCAGTTCTTC,CASRKGALAGGLRDEQFF,TRBD2,-,TRBJ2-1,TRBV2
TGTGCCAGCAGCGCGACTAGCGCCCCCCTCGAGCAGTACTTC,CASSATSAPLEQYF,TRBD2,-,TRBJ2-7,TRBV9
TGTGCCAGCAGCTTCCCCCCGGGACAGGGGGCTTCGGCCGGGGAGCTGTTTTTT,CASSFPPGQGASAGELFF,TRBD1,-,TRBJ2-2,TRBV7-9
TGTGCCAGCAGCCCCCCCAGGGGGAACATTCAGTACTTC,CASSPPRGNIQYF,TRBD1,-,TRBJ2-4,TRBV28
TGTGCCAGCAGCTTAGCGAGCGCGCCCACAGATACGCAGTATTTT,CASSLASAPTDTQYF,-,-,TRBJ2-3,TRBV7-6
TGTGCCAGTAGTTGGGGAGGGCACTCTGGGGCCAACGTCCTGACTTTC,CASSWGGHSGANVLTF,TRBD2,-,TRBJ2-6,TRBV19
TGTGCCAGCAGCCCGGGACAGTATAGCTCCTACAATGAGCAGTTCTTC,CASSPGQYSSYNEQFF,TRBD1,-,TRBJ2-1,TRBV11-2
TGTGCCAGCAGTCCTACCGCGGAGACCCAGTACTTC,CASSPTAETQYF,-,-,TRBJ2-5,TRBV12-3/TRBV12-4
TGTGCCAGCAGCTTAGGTCTAGCGGGAAGGGAGACCCAGTACTTC,CASSLGLAGRETQYF,TRBD2,-,TRBJ2-5,TRBV7-2
TGTGCCAGCAGCTTAGACAGACTCTCTGGAAACACCATATATTTT,CASSLDRLSGNTIYF,-,-,TRBJ1-3,TRBV11-2
TGCGCCAGCAGCTTGGCCTCGGTCACCGGGGAGCTGTTTTTT,CASSLASVTGELFF,-,-,TRBJ2-2,TRBV5-1
TGTGCCAGCAGCGTAGGGGAAGGGGACTACCAAGGCGAGCAGTACTTC,CASSVGEGDYQGEQYF,TRBD2,-,TRBJ2-7,TRBV9
TGCGCCAGCAGCCAACTACTAGCGGGAGGGAAGAATGAGCAGTTCTTC,CASSQLLAGGKNEQFF,TRBD2,-,TRBJ2-1,TRBV4-3
TGCGCCAGCAGCTTAGCAACGGGTCCTATCTACGAGCAGTACTTC,CASSLATGPIYEQYF,-,-,TRBJ2-7,TRBV5-1
TGTGCCAGCAGTGGCTCCATGGGGTTCTCGGGGGAGACCCAGTACTTC,CASSGSMGFSGETQYF,-,-,TRBJ2-5,TRBV6-1
TGTGCCAGCAGTTTGCAGGGGGCGGGAGCTAATGAAAAACTGTTTTTT,CASSLQGAGANEKLFF,TRBD1,-,TRBJ1-4,TRBV28
TGTGCCAGTAGGAGGACTAGCCGGTACCAAGAGACCCAGTACTTC,CASRRTSRYQETQYF,TRBD2,-,TRBJ2-5,TRBV19
TGCGCCAGCAGCTTGGCGGGGGGGGTCAGCTCCTACGAGCAGTACTTC,CASSLAGGVSSYEQYF,TRBD2,-,TRBJ2-7,TRBV5-1
TGTGCCAGTTCCAAGCCGGGAGACTTTTACAATCAGCCCCAGCATTTT,CASSKPGDFYNQPQHF,-,-,TRBJ1-5,TRBV19
TGTGCCTGGAGTGCTATCGATGAGCAGTTCTTC,CAWSAIDEQFF,-,-,TRBJ2-1,TRBV30
TGTGCCAGCAGGCGACAGGGGTCCTACGAGCAGTACTTC,CASRRQGSYEQYF,TRBD1,-,TRBJ2-7,TRBV28
TGTGCCAGCAGCCCCGGGACAGGAGAAGTCCACGAGCAGTACTTC,CASSPGTGEVHEQYF,TRBD1,-,TRBJ2-7,TRBV11-3
TGTGCCAGCAGTTTAGGGCAACGCGAGCAGTACTTC,CASSLGQREQYF,-,-,TRBJ2-7,TRBV28
TGTGCCAGCAGCCATAGCAGCGGGGGGGGCACAGATACGCAGTATTTT,CASSHSSGGGTDTQYF,TRBD2,-,TRBJ2-3,TRBV3-1/TRBV3-2
TGTGCCAGCTCACCAAGTAACAGGGGGCTGGTAGATACGCAGTATTTT,CASSPSNRGLVDTQYF,TRBD1,-,TRBJ2-3,TRBV18
TGTGCCAGCGCAAACCTGGGCAGCTCCTACGAGCAGTACTTC,CASANLGSSYEQYF,-,-,TRBJ2-7,TRBV6-5
TGTGCCTGGAATCCGAATAGGGGGCCCGAAAAACTGTTTTTT,CAWNPNRGPEKLFF,TRBD1,-,TRBJ1-4,TRBV30
TGTGCCACCAGCAGCGTCCCGGGGGGGGACTTCACAGATACGCAGTATTTT,CATSSVPGGDFTDTQYF,TRBD2,-,TRBJ2-3,TRBV15
TGCAGCGTTGAGGTGGGGGGGAACACTGAAGCTTTCTTT,CSVEVGGNTEAFF,-,once,TRBJ1-1,TRBV29-1